The 19 T cell receptor beta chains presented below share a single source sample, sequenced in a study of blood T cell repertoires in COVID-19. Clones were read by immunoSEQ multiplex PCR, and TCRdb kept only the in-frame ones, dropping some. The sample lists roughly 14,000 clones; 80% to 90% were seen once. The sample was peripheral blood. These receptors all stem from a woman between 45 and 65 years old with active or convalescent COVID-19.

The rearrangement uses TRBV19 and TRBJ2-7, with 7 bases lining up with TRBD1. The CDR3 covers 13 residues. The J segment lost 0 bases and the V segment lost 9 bases, leaving 5 bases of the junction unmatched. Germline lookup yields CDR1 LNHDA and CDR2 SQIVND (reference sequence). The CDR3 coding sequence is TGTGCCAGCGCCGGGGACAGCTCCTACGAGCAGTACTTC. It codes for CASAGDSSYEQYF.

V gene TRBV19 combines with J gene TRBJ1-5; 7 bases fit TRBD1. CDR3 length equals 14 residues. Per the germline V gene, CDR1 is LNHDA and CDR2 is SQIVND (reference sequence). Trimming removed 5 bases from V and 1 base from J; junction bases left unmatched: 2. CDR3 protein: CASSGTVSNQPQHF. CDR3 DNA sequence: TGTGCCAGTAGTGGGACAGTGAGCAATCAGCCCCAGCATTTT.

The V gene is TRBV2, the J gene TRBJ2-7, with D possibly TRBD1 on 5 matching bases. The V gene's germline CDR1 is SNHLY and CDR2 FYNNEI. Between the trimmed V and J ends, which lost 8 bases and 7 bases, there was a span of 21 bases. This CDR3 is built from 14 residues. The CDR3 DNA is TGTGCCAGCGCTCGATTAGCAGGGAAGAGGGAGCAGTACTTC. As protein: CASARLAGKREQYF.

V usage is TRBV12-5 and J usage is TRBJ2-1, with 11 bases fitting TRBD2. The CDR3 is 19 amino acids. Germline loops: CDR1 LGHNT, CDR2 FRNRAP. V lost 0 bases, J lost 6 bases, and 13 bases stayed unmatched. The CDR3 coding sequence is TGTGCTAGTGGTTTGGTAACACTAGCGGGGGCGCCGGATTTCAATGAGCAGTTCTTC. Translation: CASGLVTLAGAPDFNEQFF.

The V call is TRBV5-1, the J call TRBJ1-1, with 7 bases identical to TRBD1. Unmatched junction bases numbered 3, after V lost 4 bases and J lost 0 bases. CDR1 and CDR2 from the germline V gene are SGHRS and YFSETQ. There are 14 residues in the CDR3. In DNA, the CDR3 is TGCGCCAGCAGCGGGGGACAGATGAACACTGAAGCTTTCTTT. It translates to CASSGGQMNTEAFF.

This clone was detected once. The chain combines TRBV30 with TRBJ1-2, with 8 positions matching TRBD1. Germline CDR1 reads GTSNPN; CDR2 reads SVGIG (reference sequence). This CDR3 is 15 amino acids long. The V gene end was trimmed by 4 bases and the J gene end by 0 bases; junction bases not matched to a gene: 7. DNA for the CDR3: TGTGCCTGGACCCCGGGGACAGGCCCTAACTATGGCTACACCTTC. Protein: CAWTPGTGPNYGYTF.

CDR3 amino acids: CASSFYLPDTQYF. The CDR3 DNA reads TGTGCCAGCAGTTTCTACCTTCCAGATACGCAGTATTTT. The V call is TRBV28, the J call TRBJ2-3; no definite D call. The V gene's germline CDR1 is MDHEN and CDR2 SYDVKM. The germline V and J ends were trimmed by 3 bases and 4 bases, with 8 bases remaining between them. This CDR3 contains 13 residues. Looking up the rest from reference TRBV28 and TRBJ2-3 gives the full variable domain: DVKVTQSSRYLVKRTGEKVFLECVQDMDHENMFWYRQDPGLGLRLIYFSYDVKMKEKGDIPEGYSVSREKKERFSLILESASTNQTSMYLCASSFYLPDTQYFGPGTRLTVL.

The V gene is TRBV5-6, the J gene TRBJ1-4; 7 bases map to TRBD1. CDR3 length equals 16 residues. The V segment lost 1 base and the J segment 7 bases; nucleotides outside the gene matches: 10. The germline V gene has CDR1 SGHDT and CDR2 YYEEEE. The CDR3, as DNA: TGTGCCAGCAGCTTGAATAACAGGGGCCAAGGTGAAAAACTGTTTTTT. It specifies CASSLNNRGQGEKLFF.

This CDR3 reads CASSFYPYEQYF. The DNA for the CDR3 is TGTGCCAGCAGTTTTTATCCCTACGAGCAGTACTTC. V is TRBV28 and J is TRBJ2-7; D is ambiguous. The V and J ends lost 3 bases and 2 bases respectively, with 5 bases between them. The germline V gene encodes CDR1 MDHEN and CDR2 SYDVKM. The CDR3 length is 12 residues.

By frequency in the sample, this clone is medium-sized. The J gene is TRBJ1-1, the V gene TRBV4-1; 9 bases line up with TRBD1. The CDR3 is 20 residues long. J gave up 4 bases and V 1 base, and 19 bases lay outside the gene matches. Germline CDR1 and CDR2: MGHRA and YSYEKL. The CDR3 reads CASSQGIMGQGKSRITEAFF. The CDR3 nucleotides read TGCGCCAGCAGCCAAGGAATCATGGGACAGGGAAAAAGTCGAATCACTGAAGCTTTCTTT.

This chain joins TRBV30 and TRBJ2-2, with TRBD2 identical over 12 bases. The V segment lost 3 bases and the J segment 0 bases; nucleotides outside the gene matches: 8. The CDR3 length is 18 residues. Germline CDR1 is GTSNPN and CDR2 is SVGIG (reference sequence). CDR3 region: CAWRSLAGGFSNTGELFF. CDR3 DNA sequence: TGTGCCTGGAGGTCACTAGCGGGGGGCTTTTCGAACACCGGGGAGCTGTTTTTT.

The genes are TRBV28 and TRBJ1-4; the D gene is possibly TRBD1 (6 bases). Germline CDR1 is MDHEN and CDR2 is SYDVKM. This CDR3 is 15 amino acids long. Trimming shortened V by 1 base and J by 8 bases, and 14 bases separated the two germline ends. CDR3 nucleotides: TGTGCCAGCAGTTTATCGGGCAGGGGAAGAGAAAAACTGTTTTTT. It codes for CASSLSGRGREKLFF.

J is TRBJ1-5 and V is TRBV5-5; maybe TRBD1 (5 bases). Deletions cut 3 bases from V and 5 bases from J, with 12 bases between. Germline assignment: CDR1 SGHKS and CDR2 YYEKEE (reference sequence). The CDR3 is made up of 14 amino acids. The CDR3 coding sequence is TGTGCCAGCAGCTCCAAGGACACCCATCAGCCCCAGCATTTT. Translating gives CASSSKDTHQPQHF. The variable domain in full, completed from reference TRBV5-5 and TRBJ1-5, reads DAGVTQSPTHLIKTRGQQVTLRCSPISGHKSVSWYQQVLGQGPQFIFQYYEKEERGRGNFPDRFSARQFPNYSSELNVNALLLGDSALYLCASSSKDTHQPQHFGDGTRLSIL.

The chain employs TRBV28 and TRBJ2-5; a possible D gene is TRBD2 (6 bases). CDR3 length: 15 residues. Germline V gene lookup returns CDR1 MDHEN and CDR2 SYDVKM. Trimming cost V 6 bases and J 3 bases, with 17 bases left between them. CDR3 in DNA: TGTGCCAGCAGCTTGGGCGGTGGAGGGGAAGAGACCCAGTACTTC. This gives the protein CASSLGGGGEETQYF.

The CDR3 loop reads CASSLMAGPKYF. CDR3 in DNA: TGTGCCAGCAGCTTAATGGCGGGGCCCAAGTATTTT. J is TRBJ2-3 and V is TRBV7-2, with D maybe TRBD2 (6 bases). CDR3 length equals 12 residues. The V end was cut by 2 bases, the J end by 13 bases, with 13 bases between. Germline V gives CDR1 SGHTA, CDR2 FQGNSA.

This clone was detected only a few times. This sequence joins TRBV5-4 and TRBJ2-1; 7 bases fit TRBD2. V gave up 0 bases and J gave up 5 bases; unmatched junction bases: 8. The V gene's germline CDR1 is SGHNT and CDR2 YYREEE (reference sequence). The CDR3 runs 16 residues. The CDR3 region has the DNA TGTGCCAGCAGCTTGGGTGCGGGAGAGGTGAACAATGAGCAGTTCTTC. It specifies CASSLGAGEVNNEQFF.

V usage is TRBV9 and J usage is TRBJ2-3; D unclear. Germline assignment: CDR1 SGDLS and CDR2 YYNGEE. The CDR3 totals 12 residues. V lost 4 bases to trimming and J lost 2 bases, with 5 bases between them. The CDR3 DNA reads TGTGCCAGCAGCCCTTCCACAGATACGCAGTATTTT. Translated, it gives CASSPSTDTQYF.

The chain employs TRBV11-2 and TRBJ2-2; a possible D gene is TRBD2 (6 bases). This CDR3 region has 16 residues. The V end was cut by 0 bases, the J end by 5 bases, with 13 bases between. Germline CDR1 is SGHAT and CDR2 is FQNNGV. The CDR3 coding sequence is TGTGCCAGCAGCTTAGATAACGGGGGTTGGACCGGGGAGCTGTTTTTT. This codes for CASSLDNGGWTGELFF.

The chain carries TRBV18 and TRBJ1-1; 10 nucleotides line up with TRBD1. This CDR3 contains 14 residues. The ends lost 3 bases at V and 5 bases at J; junction bases unmatched: 3. Per germline, CDR1 KGHSH and CDR2 LQKENI. This chain's CDR3 is CASSPDRGRTEAFF. CDR3 sequence (DNA): TGTGCCAGCTCACCCGACAGGGGGCGAACTGAAGCTTTCTTT.